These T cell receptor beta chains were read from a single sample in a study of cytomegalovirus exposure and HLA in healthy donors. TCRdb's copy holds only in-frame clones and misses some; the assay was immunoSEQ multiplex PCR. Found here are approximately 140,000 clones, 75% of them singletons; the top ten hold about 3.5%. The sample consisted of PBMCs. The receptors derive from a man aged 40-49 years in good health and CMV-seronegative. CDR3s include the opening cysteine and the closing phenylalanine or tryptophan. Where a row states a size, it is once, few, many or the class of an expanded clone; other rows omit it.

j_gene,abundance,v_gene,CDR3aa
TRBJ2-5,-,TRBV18,CASETGDGQETQYF
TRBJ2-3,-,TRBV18,CASSPDRGDTQYF
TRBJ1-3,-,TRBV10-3,CAISGAFSGNTIYF
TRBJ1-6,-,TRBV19,CASSSPGLKNSPLHF
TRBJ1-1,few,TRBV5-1,CASSLHRGLTEAFF
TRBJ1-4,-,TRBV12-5,CASGIFGFNEKLFF
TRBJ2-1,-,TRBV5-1,CASSLGDSFYGEQFF
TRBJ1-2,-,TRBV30,CACSLTGTNYGYTF
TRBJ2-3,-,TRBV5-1,CASSRETGYTDTQYF
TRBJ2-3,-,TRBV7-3,CASSFDRTDTQYF
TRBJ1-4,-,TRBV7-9,CASSSRTDLNEKLFF
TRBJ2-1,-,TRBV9,CASTPGSRDNEQFF
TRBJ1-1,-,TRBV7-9,CSSTTAIQGLNTEAFF
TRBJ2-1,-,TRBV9,CASSLAGGYSSYNEQFF
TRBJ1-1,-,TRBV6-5,CASTEQGSRAEAFF
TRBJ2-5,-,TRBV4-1,CASSSRQVEETQYF
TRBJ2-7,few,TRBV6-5,CASSYGTQGDYEQYF
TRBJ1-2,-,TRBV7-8,CASSLEAQGAAPSYGYTF
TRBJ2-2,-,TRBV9,CASSHSGEGGGGELFF
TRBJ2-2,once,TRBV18,CASSPGTGGTGELFF
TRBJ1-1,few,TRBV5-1,CASSLSGVFPAFF
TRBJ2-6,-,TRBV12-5,CASGSGFAGANVLTF
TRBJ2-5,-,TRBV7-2,CASSRDRGGETQYF
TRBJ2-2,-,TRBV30,CAWSVEGELFF
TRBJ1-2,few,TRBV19,CASSIRQGMGYTF
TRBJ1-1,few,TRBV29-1,CSAEDRVAFF
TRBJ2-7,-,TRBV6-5,CASSYLRGSYEQYF
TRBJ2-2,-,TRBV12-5,CASGYRTVNTGELFF
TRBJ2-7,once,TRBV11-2,CASSSRTDYEQYF
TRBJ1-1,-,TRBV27,CASSIQGERTEAFF
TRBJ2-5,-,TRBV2,CASRLEETQYF
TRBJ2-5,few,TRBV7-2,CASSYGPGGETQYF
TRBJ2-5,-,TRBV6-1,CATSGTGGAETQYF
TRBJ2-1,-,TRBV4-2,CASSREISGSSYNEQFF
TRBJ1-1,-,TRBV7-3,CASSRAGTGGKEDTEAFF
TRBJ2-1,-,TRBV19,CASSISVPRSLNEQFF
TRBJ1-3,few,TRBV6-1,CASSEVPGGRSGNTIYF
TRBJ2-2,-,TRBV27,CASSLAGTGAGELFF
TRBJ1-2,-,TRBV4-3,CASSPGQGGIYGYTF
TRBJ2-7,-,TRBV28,CASRGNTGSYEQYF